This T cell receptor beta chain comes out of a study of human T cells and chemical hapten exposure. The wider study: Sensitization employed 2% DPC on about 2 cm by about 2 cm of upper inner arm skin.

This clonotype has a count of ten or more. Its antigen is undetermined. TCRdb reprocessed the RACE reads with MiXCR, giving one entry per CDR3 protein. The sample has roughly 360,000 distinct CDR3 sequences, around 5% seen once; the top ten hold 2% to 2.5%. Broader study findings: Expanded TCRs created a significantly greater count of big CDR3 similarity clusters than controls did.

The sample's time point: patch test 1, 2 weeks after DPC sensitization. Sample treatment: therapeutic diphenylcyclopropenone sensitization with weekly scalp DPC. Germline CDR1 and CDR2: DFQATT and SNEGSKA (reference sequence). Losses at the gene ends were 0 bases for V and 6 bases for J; bases not matched to a gene: 4. The CDR3 length is 13 residues. The sequence was obtained from a woman aged 45 to 65 with alopecia areata. Some clones in this sample may be carry-over from other donors' samples. The V and J genes are TRBV20-1 and TRBJ2-7; the match to TRBD2 covers 8 bases. Specimen: whole blood, collected in connection with sensitization to the hapten diphenylcyclopropenone (DPC). This CDR3 is CSARESGSAEQYF. In nucleotides, the CDR3 is TGCAGTGCTAGAGAGAGCGGGAGCGCCGAGCAGTACTTC.